These 21 T cell receptor beta chains were sequenced from one sample in a study of graft-versus-host responses after intestinal transplantation. Assay: immunoSEQ multiplex PCR; the TCRdb copy retains only in-frame clones and omits some. The sample contains under 80,000 clones, about 92% of which appear only once. This specimen consisted of PBMCs, obtained 98 days after intestinal transplantation. These receptors originate from a human patient who received an intestinal transplant, so some T cells may come from the graft donor.

About this clone: Relative to the germline gene, one junction end is altered; a read error may explain this. This rearrangement joins TRBV6-4 to TRBJ2-4; maybe TRBD1 (6 bases). The CDR3 sequence is 10 residues long. From germline, CDR1 is MRHNA and CDR2 SNTAGT. DNA for the CDR3: TGTGCCAGCAGTCAGGACAGATGGAACTTC. Its protein product is CASSQDRWNF.

The CDR3 DNA reads as TGCGCCAGCAGCCAATTCTTTAGCGGAGGTGATACGCAGTATTTT. Translated, it gives CASSQFFSGGDTQYF. The rearrangement joins TRBV4-1 to TRBJ2-3; tentative D call: TRBD2 (6 bases). V was clipped by 2 bases and J by 6 bases, with 15 bases between them. Germline CDR1 reads MGHRA; CDR2 reads YSYEKL. The CDR3 sequence is 15 residues long.

This chain uses TRBV11-2 with TRBJ2-3; D may match TRBD1 or TRBD2 (5 bases each). CDR1 is SGHAT and CDR2 is FQNNGV in the germline V gene. The length of the CDR3 is 13 residues. The V and J ends lost 4 bases and 3 bases respectively, with 8 bases between them. CDR3 DNA sequence: TGTGCCAGCAGCTACGAGGGGACAGATACGCAGTATTTT. Its translation is CASSYEGTDTQYF. The full variable domain, with the rest looked up from reference TRBV11-2 and TRBJ2-3, is EAGVAQSPRYKIIEKRQSVAFWCNPISGHATLYWYQQILGQGPKLLIQFQNNGVVDDSQLPKDRFSAERLKGVDSTLKIQPAKLEDSAVYLCASSYEGTDTQYFGPGTRLTVL.

The gene calls are TRBV7-9 and TRBJ1-2, with D possibly TRBD1 on 6 matching bases. Trimming removed 3 bases from V and 5 bases from J, with 28 bases in between. This CDR3 spans 19 amino acids. CDR1 is SEHNR and CDR2 is FQNEAQ in the germline V gene (reference sequence). CDR3 sequence reads: CASSFSRRYDPGEIYGYTF. The CDR3 DNA reads TGTGCCAGCAGCTTTTCCCGACGGTACGACCCAGGGGAGATTTATGGCTACACCTTC.

The J gene is TRBJ1-2, the V gene TRBV25-1; D uncertain. Trimming removed 5 bases at V and 2 bases at J, with 9 bases between. This CDR3 has 13 residues. Germline CDR1 is MGHDK and CDR2 is SYGVNS. The CDR3, as DNA: TGTGCCAGCAGTTGGCGGGGAAACTATGGCTACACCTTC. This codes for CASSWRGNYGYTF.

V and J are TRBV9 and TRBJ1-5, with TRBD1 matching 10 bases. CDR3 size: 16 residues. V lost 3 bases and J lost 4; bases outside the gene matches: 7. Germline lookup yields CDR1 SGDLS and CDR2 YYNGEE. The CDR3 here is CASSEGDRGFNQPQHF. The DNA for the CDR3 is TGTGCCAGCAGCGAGGGGGACAGGGGCTTTAATCAGCCCCAGCATTTT.

This clone was found a few times. The chain has TRBV6-5 and TRBJ1-2, with no clear D. Germline V gene data show CDR1 as MNHEY and CDR2 as SVGAGI. CDR3 length: 15 residues. The V end was cut by 2 bases, the J end by 2 bases, with 12 bases between. CDR3 nucleotide sequence: TGTGCCAGCAGTTACCGAGGGCAGCTCAACTATGGCTACACCTTC. Amino acids: CASSYRGQLNYGYTF.

The chain uses TRBV5-4 and TRBJ1-2, with 8 bases matching TRBD1. CDR1 and CDR2 (germline): SGHNT, YYREEE (reference sequence). J lost 8 bases, V lost 3 bases, and 9 bases had no gene match. This CDR3 is built from 14 residues. Written as DNA, the CDR3 is TGTGCCAGCAGCTCAAGGACAGGGCCGGGGGGCTACACCTTC. Encoded protein: CASSSRTGPGGYTF.

The chain couples TRBV6-5 to TRBJ2-7, with 8 bases lining up with TRBD1. The V and J ends lost 5 bases and 4 bases, in that order; junction bases with no gene match: 7. The CDR3 loop spans 14 amino acids. Germline loops: CDR1 MNHEY, CDR2 SVGAGI. Written as DNA, the CDR3 is TGTGCCAGCAGTGACCGGACAGGGTTATACGAGCAGTACTTC. Its translation is CASSDRTGLYEQYF.

J is TRBJ2-7 and V is TRBV9; possible D gene TRBD1, 6 bases. The CDR3 runs to 15 residues. Germline V gene sequence: CDR1 SGDLS, CDR2 YYNGEE. V was trimmed by 0 bases and J by 3 bases, leaving 13 bases between them. The CDR3, as DNA: TGTGCCAGCAGCGTAGCGGGCACAGGGCTCTACGAGCAGTACTTC. It translates to CASSVAGTGLYEQYF.

As regards this clone: An end of the junction does not agree with germline; a read error may underlie this. Additional DNA sequences in this sample encode the identical CDR3. The chain couples TRBV6-5 to TRBJ1-1; a possible D gene is TRBD1 (5 bases). The CDR3 totals 16 residues. Germline values: CDR1 MNHEY, CDR2 SVGAGI. As DNA, the CDR3 is TGTGCCAGCAGTTCTAAGTTAGGGGTTAGGAACACCGAAGCTTTCTTT. Translation gives CASSSKLGVRNTEAFF.

The V gene is TRBV13, the J gene TRBJ1-1; 8 bases line up with TRBD1. Germline V gives CDR1 PRHDT, CDR2 FYEKMQ (reference sequence). The CDR3 is made up of 15 amino acids. V lost 5 bases to trimming and J lost 5 bases; unmatched junction nucleotides: 10. The CDR3 protein is CASSPLGQGSTEAFF. The CDR3 DNA is TGTGCCAGCAGCCCCCTCGGACAGGGTTCGACTGAAGCTTTCTTT. The entire variable domain, with the rest obtained from reference TRBV13 and TRBJ1-1, is as follows: AAGVIQSPRHLIKEKRETATLKCYPIPRHDTVYWYQQGPGQDPQFLISFYEKMQSDKGSIPDRFSAQQFSDYHSELNMSSLELGDSALYFCASSPLGQGSTEAFFGQGTRLTVV.

The chain employs TRBV2 and TRBJ2-1; D gene unclear. Trimming took 6 bases from V and 9 from J, leaving 12 bases between them. The CDR3 length is 12 residues. The germline CDR1 and CDR2 sequences are SNHLY and FYNNEI. The CDR3 sequence: CASRDLRFEQFF. In nucleotides, the CDR3 is TGTGCCAGCAGAGATTTAAGATTTGAGCAGTTCTTC.

The J gene is TRBJ2-3, the V gene TRBV7-8; perhaps D is TRBD1 or TRBD2 (5 bases each). There are 17 residues in the CDR3. Germline-derived CDR1 and CDR2 are SGHVS and FQNEAQ. V lost 2 bases and J lost 0, with 15 bases in between. The chain's CDR3 is CASSLKEGTLSTDTQYF. The CDR3 DNA reads TGTGCCAGCAGCTTAAAAGAAGGGACCCTTAGCACAGATACGCAGTATTTT.

The chain is built from TRBV5-1 and TRBJ2-2; 7 nucleotides align to TRBD1. Germline trimming cut 0 bases from V and 5 bases from J; bases unmatched to any gene: 4. Germline loops: CDR1 SGHRS, CDR2 YFSETQ. The CDR3 loop spans 15 amino acids. The CDR3 sequence is CASSLASGGTGELFF. The CDR3 DNA reads as TGCGCCAGCAGCTTGGCATCAGGGGGTACCGGGGAGCTGTTTTTT.

The V gene is TRBV6-5, the J gene TRBJ1-2, with D unresolved. This CDR3 region has 13 residues. Germline lookup yields CDR1 MNHEY and CDR2 SVGAGI. Trimming cost V 5 bases and J 0 bases, with 7 bases left between them. CDR3 protein: CASSEGANYGYTF. CDR3 bases: TGTGCCAGCAGTGAGGGAGCTAACTATGGCTACACCTTC.

The chain carries TRBV6-5 and TRBJ2-5, with D possibly matching TRBD1 (5 bases). CDR3 length: 13 residues. Germline CDR1 is MNHEY and CDR2 is SVGAGI. V lost 5 bases and J lost 3, with 10 bases in between. The DNA for the CDR3 is TGTGCCAGCAGTAAGGCAGGGAAAGAGACCCAGTACTTC. Translating gives CASSKAGKETQYF.

The rearrangement uses TRBV2 and TRBJ2-1, with D tentatively TRBD2 (6 bases). The CDR3 has 15 amino acids. Trimming removed 3 bases at V and 7 bases at J, with 16 bases between. CDR1 is SNHLY and CDR2 is FYNNEI in the germline V gene. The DNA of the CDR3 is TGTGCCAGCAGTGAGGGTCTAGCGAGAATAAATGAGCAGTTCTTC. This codes for CASSEGLARINEQFF.

Only one count was recorded for this clone. V usage is TRBV6-7 and J usage is TRBJ2-3; D might be TRBD2 (6 bases). TRBV6-7 counts as an open reading frame of uncertain function. Trimming left V 0 bases short and J 3 bases short, with 31 bases between. This CDR3 has 22 amino acids. This chain's CDR3 is CASSYSIRGSGKHTGSTDTQYF. CDR3 DNA sequence: TGTGCCAGCAGTTACTCGATCCGGGGGAGCGGTAAACACACGGGGTCGACAGATACGCAGTATTTT.

The gene calls are TRBV29-1 and TRBJ2-1, with D possibly matching TRBD2 (5 bases). CDR3 length equals 12 residues. Trimming left V 7 bases short and J 0 bases short, with 7 bases between. CDR1 and CDR2 from the germline V gene are SQVTM and ANQGSEA. CDR3 residues: CSAGFSYNEQFF. As DNA, the CDR3 is TGCAGCGCGGGGTTCTCCTACAATGAGCAGTTCTTC.

The chain recombines TRBV7-2 with TRBJ1-2; a weak D match, TRBD1 (6 bases). This CDR3 is 14 amino acids long. Trimming removed 4 bases from V and 4 bases from J, with 13 bases in between. Germline values: CDR1 SGHTA, CDR2 FQGNSA. Here the CDR3 reads CASSSPGTFYGYTF. DNA for the CDR3: TGTGCCAGCAGCTCCCCCGGGACATTCTATGGCTACACCTTC.